These 2 T cell receptor beta chains were all obtained from the same sample, sequenced in a study of control samples from healthy donors and cancer patients. Profiled with immunoSEQ multiplex PCR; TCRdb holds only in-frame clones, not every one. Here the sample spans 150,000 to 200,000 clones, about 90% being singletons. The source material was blood. The receptors shown here come from a woman between 50 and 59 years old in good health.

V gene TRBV5-6 combines with J gene TRBJ1-3; no definite D call. The V gene's germline CDR1 is SGHDT and CDR2 YYEEEE. The CDR3 totals 13 residues. V lost 0 bases and J 2 bases, leaving 3 bases between the germline ends. CDR3 sequence: CASSLVTGNTIYF. CDR3 DNA sequence: TGTGCCAGCAGCTTGGTAACTGGAAACACCATATATTTT.

The chain couples TRBV5-1 to TRBJ1-4; TRBD1 matches at 7 bases. Losses at the gene ends were 2 bases for V and 1 base for J; bases not matched to a gene: 5. Germline V gene sequence: CDR1 SGHRS, CDR2 YFSETQ. The CDR3 runs to 16 residues. The CDR3 sequence is CASSLQGRGTNEKLFF. CDR3 sequence (DNA): TGCGCCAGCAGCTTACAGGGGAGAGGAACTAATGAAAAACTGTTTTTT.